This is a list of T cell receptor beta chains from one sample in a study of cytomegalovirus exposure and HLA in healthy donors. The data were produced by immunoSEQ multiplex PCR, yet TCRdb's version contains in-frame clones alone and is incomplete. The sample carries around 99,000 clones, around three quarters recorded once. Sequencing was performed on PBMCs. The source is a woman between 45 and 60 years old in good health and CMV-seropositive. CDR3s include the opening cysteine and the closing phenylalanine or tryptophan. Each record gives: J gene, clone size, V gene, D gene, CDR3 protein, CDR3 DNA. The D gene is left open where the match is weak. Clone sizes are given selectively: once, few, many, or a class where the clone is expanded.

j_gene: TRBJ1-2
abundance: NA
v_gene: TRBV6-1
d_gene: NA
CDR3aa: CASSEAPRYTF
CDR3nt: TGTGCCAGCAGTGAGGCGCCTAGGTACACCTTC

j_gene: TRBJ2-5
abundance: NA
v_gene: TRBV4-2
d_gene: NA
CDR3aa: CASSPIPGAGLETQYF
CDR3nt: TGTGCCAGCAGCCCGATTCCAGGGGCCGGTTTAGAGACCCAGTACTTC

j_gene: TRBJ2-7
abundance: once
v_gene: TRBV28
d_gene: TRBD2
CDR3aa: CASSLHLAERVYEQYF
CDR3nt: TGTGCCAGCAGTTTACATCTAGCGGAAAGGGTATACGAGCAGTACTTC

j_gene: TRBJ2-7
abundance: NA
v_gene: TRBV27
d_gene: NA
CDR3aa: CASSLAGGAYEQYF
CDR3nt: TGTGCCAGCAGCCTAGCAGGAGGCGCTTACGAGCAGTACTTC

j_gene: TRBJ1-3
abundance: NA
v_gene: TRBV7-2
d_gene: NA
CDR3aa: CASSQSRGTVLSGNTIYF
CDR3nt: TGTGCCAGCAGTCAATCTCGCGGGACCGTCCTCTCTGGAAACACCATATATTTT

j_gene: TRBJ1-2
abundance: NA
v_gene: TRBV19
d_gene: TRBD1
CDR3aa: CASTLQGTGYFGYTF
CDR3nt: TGTGCCAGTACCCTCCAGGGGACAGGGTATTTCGGCTACACCTTC

j_gene: TRBJ2-7
abundance: few
v_gene: TRBV11-2
d_gene: NA
CDR3aa: CASSLWRGEQYF
CDR3nt: TGTGCCAGCAGCTTATGGCGCGGCGAGCAGTACTTC

j_gene: TRBJ2-2
abundance: NA
v_gene: TRBV2
d_gene: NA
CDR3aa: CASRRRGGITGELFF
CDR3nt: TGTGCCAGCAGGAGAAGGGGCGGGATCACCGGGGAGCTGTTTTTT

j_gene: TRBJ1-4
abundance: few
v_gene: TRBV7-9
d_gene: NA
CDR3aa: CASSLGGNEKLFF
CDR3nt: TGTGCCAGCAGCTTAGGAGGGAATGAAAAACTGTTTTTT

j_gene: TRBJ1-4
abundance: NA
v_gene: TRBV5-1
d_gene: NA
CDR3aa: CASSTDSYEKLFF
CDR3nt: TGCGCCAGCAGCACCGACTCGTATGAAAAACTGTTTTTT

j_gene: TRBJ1-2
abundance: few
v_gene: TRBV6-1
d_gene: NA
CDR3aa: CASMGGGGNYGYTF
CDR3nt: TGTGCCAGCATGGGAGGGGGAGGGAACTATGGCTACACCTTC

j_gene: TRBJ2-1
abundance: NA
v_gene: TRBV9
d_gene: TRBD2
CDR3aa: CASSVVLAGHNEQFF
CDR3nt: TGTGCCAGCAGCGTAGTCCTAGCGGGGCACAATGAGCAGTTCTTC

j_gene: TRBJ2-7
abundance: NA
v_gene: TRBV18
d_gene: NA
CDR3aa: CASSLPGDEQYF
CDR3nt: TGTGCCAGCTCACTTCCAGGGGACGAGCAGTACTTC

j_gene: TRBJ2-5
abundance: NA
v_gene: TRBV27
d_gene: NA
CDR3aa: CASSWDGRAQETQYF
CDR3nt: TGTGCCAGCAGTTGGGACGGGAGAGCTCAAGAGACCCAGTACTTC

j_gene: TRBJ1-1
abundance: NA
v_gene: TRBV18
d_gene: NA
CDR3aa: CASSPQALNTEAFF
CDR3nt: TGTGCCAGCTCACCCCAGGCCCTGAACACTGAAGCTTTCTTT

j_gene: TRBJ2-5
abundance: few
v_gene: TRBV5-1
d_gene: TRBD1
CDR3aa: CASSLGSQGARETQYF
CDR3nt: TGCGCCAGCAGCTTGGGGTCCCAGGGGGCGCGGGAGACCCAGTACTTC

j_gene: TRBJ2-1
abundance: once
v_gene: TRBV7-2
d_gene: TRBD2
CDR3aa: CASSPTSDYNEQFF
CDR3nt: TGTGCCAGCAGCCCAACTAGCGATTACAATGAGCAGTTCTTC

j_gene: TRBJ1-6
abundance: NA
v_gene: TRBV9
d_gene: NA
CDR3aa: CASSVAGGDYNSPLHF
CDR3nt: TGTGCCAGCAGCGTAGCTGGGGGGGACTATAATTCACCCCTCCACTTT

j_gene: TRBJ2-5
abundance: NA
v_gene: TRBV11-2
d_gene: TRBD1
CDR3aa: CASSLIRGLGETQYF
CDR3nt: TGTGCCAGCAGCTTAATCAGGGGGCTGGGGGAGACCCAGTACTTC

j_gene: TRBJ1-5
abundance: NA
v_gene: TRBV5-6
d_gene: TRBD1
CDR3aa: CASSPDRGQGPQHF
CDR3nt: TGTGCCAGCAGCCCCGACAGGGGGCAGGGGCCCCAGCATTTT

j_gene: TRBJ1-2
abundance: few
v_gene: TRBV4-2
d_gene: NA
CDR3aa: CASSQGATTLNYGYTF
CDR3nt: TGTGCCAGCAGCCAAGGGGCGACAACACTTAACTATGGCTACACCTTC

j_gene: TRBJ2-5
abundance: NA
v_gene: TRBV5-1
d_gene: NA
CDR3aa: CASSLPTPQGTQYF
CDR3nt: TGCGCCAGCAGCTTACCGACTCCCCAAGGGACCCAGTACTTC

j_gene: TRBJ1-2
abundance: once
v_gene: TRBV4-2
d_gene: TRBD1
CDR3aa: CASKGTGGFNGYTF
CDR3nt: TGTGCCAGCAAGGGGACAGGGGGGTTCAATGGCTACACCTTC

j_gene: TRBJ2-1
abundance: few
v_gene: TRBV19
d_gene: NA
CDR3aa: CASSIEGRDHEQFF
CDR3nt: TGTGCCAGTAGTATAGAGGGGCGGGACCATGAGCAGTTCTTC

j_gene: TRBJ1-2
abundance: NA
v_gene: TRBV6-6
d_gene: TRBD1
CDR3aa: CASSNRQGASYGYTF
CDR3nt: TGTGCCAGCAGTAACCGACAGGGGGCGAGTTATGGCTACACCTTC

j_gene: TRBJ2-2
abundance: NA
v_gene: TRBV19
d_gene: NA
CDR3aa: CASTREGGYTGELFF
CDR3nt: TGTGCCAGTACCAGGGAGGGGGGTTACACCGGGGAGCTGTTTTTT